A single sample is the source of the 14 T cell receptor beta chains below, sequenced in a study of OX40 agonist ivuxolimab in advanced cancers. The method was immunoSEQ multiplex PCR; TCRdb's version includes in-frame clones alone and lacks a portion of them. The sample lists about 80,000 clones; around 87% were seen once. The material sequenced was CD4+ or CD8+ T cells sorted from blood, taken in a trial of the OX40 agonist ivuxolimab. Source of these receptors: an adult with an advanced solid tumor such as melanoma, head and neck, liver or kidney cancer.

The V and J genes are TRBV11-2 and TRBJ2-7; no definite D call. The CDR3 is 14 amino acids. CDR1 and CDR2 from the germline V gene are SGHAT and FQNNGV. Deletions cut 2 bases from V and 0 bases from J, with 8 bases between. This CDR3 reads CASSLFVYSYEQYV. CDR3 DNA sequence: TGTGCCAGCAGCTTATTTGTGTACTCCTACGAGCAGTACGTC.

The gene calls are TRBV5-5 and TRBJ1-6; D may be TRBD1 (5 bases). The CDR3 sequence is 14 residues long. Germline V gives CDR1 SGHKS, CDR2 YYEKEE (reference sequence). The ends were cut back, 7 bases at V and 0 bases at J, with 8 bases in the middle. The CDR3 is CASQGPSYNSPLHF. The CDR3 nucleotides read TGTGCCAGCCAGGGCCCCTCCTATAATTCACCCCTCCACTTT.

The gene calls are TRBV30 and TRBJ2-7, with a possible D match to TRBD2 (5 bases). The CDR3 is made up of 13 amino acids. Trimming removed 1 base from V and 2 bases from J, with 9 bases in between. CDR1 is GTSNPN and CDR2 is SVGIG in the germline V gene (reference sequence). CDR3 sequence reads: CAWSGGLPYEQYF. For the CDR3, the DNA is TGTGCCTGGAGTGGAGGGTTGCCCTACGAGCAGTACTTC.

The chain links TRBV28 to TRBJ2-7; 7 nucleotides match TRBD2. The germline CDR1 and CDR2 sequences are MDHEN and SYDVKM. The CDR3 is 15 amino acids. V shed 4 bases, J shed 0 bases, and the junction held 6 bases outside the gene matches. The CDR3 coding sequence is TGTGCCAGCAGTTCTAGCGGCGGGGGCTCCTACGAGCAGTACGTC. The encoded protein is CASSSSGGGSYEQYV.

This clone was seen more than once but under ten times. The chain is built from TRBV30 and TRBJ1-1; D unclear. The CDR3 has 12 residues. Trimming took 2 bases from V and 8 from J, leaving 12 bases between them. Germline V gives CDR1 GTSNPN, CDR2 SVGIG (reference sequence). The DNA of the CDR3 is TGTGCCTGGAGTAAAAACGCGGGAGAAGCTTTCTTT. The encoded protein is CAWSKNAGEAFF.

This chain uses TRBV6-5 with TRBJ2-3, with 9 bases matching TRBD2. The CDR3 loop spans 16 amino acids. The germline CDR1 and CDR2 sequences are MNHEY and SVGAGI. Losses at the gene ends were 2 bases for V and 5 bases for J; bases not matched to a gene: 8. The CDR3 here is CASSYVAGGPQDTQYF. The CDR3 nucleotides read TGTGCCAGCAGTTACGTCGCGGGGGGGCCCCAAGATACGCAGTATTTT.

This rearrangement joins TRBV2 to TRBJ2-3; 7 nucleotides line up with TRBD1. Germline V gives CDR1 SNHLY, CDR2 FYNNEI. The CDR3 is 12 residues long. J gave up 5 bases and V 6 bases, and 2 bases lay outside the gene matches. This CDR3 is CASRRQGDTQYF. CDR3 sequence (DNA): TGTGCCAGCAGGCGACAGGGAGATACGCAGTATTTT.

Written as DNA, the CDR3 is TGTGCCAGCAGCTTGGGTAGCGGGGTGGGACAGCCCCAGCATTTT. This translates into CASSLGSGVGQPQHF. This chain connects TRBV7-6 to TRBJ1-5; D is unresolved. There are 15 residues in the CDR3. V gave up 3 bases and J gave up 7 bases, with 16 bases separating them. Germline assignment: CDR1 SGHVS and CDR2 FNYEAQ. The full variable domain, completed using reference TRBV7-6 and TRBJ1-5, is GAGVSQSPRYKVTKRGQDVALRCDPISGHVSLYWYRQALGQGPEFLTYFNYEAQQDKSGLPNDRFSAERPEGSISTLTIQRTEQRDSAMYRCASSLGSGVGQPQHFGDGTRLSIL.

V usage is TRBV7-6 and J usage is TRBJ1-2; TRBD1 is a possible D gene (5 bases). This CDR3 is 14 amino acids long. Trimming cost V 2 bases and J 0 bases, with 7 bases left between them. Germline V gene sequence: CDR1 SGHVS, CDR2 FNYEAQ. Written as DNA, the CDR3 is TGTGCCAGCAGCTTAACAGGTTCTAACTATGGCTACACCTTC. Residues: CASSLTGSNYGYTF.

The chain has TRBV7-9 and TRBJ2-7, with D uncertain. V was pared by 3 bases and J by 3 bases, with 6 bases between. CDR1 and CDR2 (germline): SEHNR, FQNEAQ (reference sequence). The length of the CDR3 is 12 residues. The CDR3 region is CASSFSSYEQYF. The DNA of the CDR3 is TGTGCCAGCAGCTTTTCCAGCTACGAGCAGTACTTC.

The table lists this clone with a count of one. The genes are TRBV28 and TRBJ1-1; D possibly corresponds to TRBD1 (5 bases). CDR1 MDHEN and CDR2 SYDVKM come from the germline V gene. The CDR3 contains 13 residues. Trimming took off 8 bases at V and 3 bases at J, with 13 bases between the two ends. The CDR3 nucleotides read TGTGCCAGCGGGGGGAAGAGGGACACTGAAGCTTTCTTT. This gives the protein CASGGKRDTEAFF.

CDR3 region: CASSTYHRLAHSTDTQYF. CDR3 bases: TGTGCCAGTAGTACCTATCATCGACTAGCGCACAGCACAGATACGCAGTATTTT. The rearrangement joins TRBV19 to TRBJ2-3, with TRBD2 matching over 8 bases. The ends lost 4 bases at V and 0 bases at J; junction bases unmatched: 12. CDR1 and CDR2 (germline): LNHDA, SQIVND (reference sequence). The CDR3 is made up of 18 amino acids.

The chain employs TRBV4-2 and TRBJ2-7, with 7 nucleotides matching TRBD2. V shed 4 bases, J shed 4 bases, and the junction held 28 bases outside the gene matches. Germline V gives CDR1 LGHNA, CDR2 YNFKEQ. The CDR3 is 21 residues long. The CDR3 DNA sequence: TGTGCCAGCAGCCTGACCATGAAGCACCCCCAGGAGGGAGGGGAGAGTTACGAGCAGTACGTC. Translating it yields CASSLTMKHPQEGGESYEQYV.

This clone was seen only once. The chain is built from TRBV5-5 and TRBJ1-2; D not resolved. Trimming removed 0 bases from V and 8 bases from J, with 8 bases in between. The CDR3 is made up of 12 amino acids. The germline gives CDR1 SGHKS, CDR2 YYEKEE (reference sequence). The CDR3 protein is CASSLEVRGYTF. CDR3 coding DNA: TGTGCCAGCAGCTTGGAGGTCCGCGGCTACACCTTC.